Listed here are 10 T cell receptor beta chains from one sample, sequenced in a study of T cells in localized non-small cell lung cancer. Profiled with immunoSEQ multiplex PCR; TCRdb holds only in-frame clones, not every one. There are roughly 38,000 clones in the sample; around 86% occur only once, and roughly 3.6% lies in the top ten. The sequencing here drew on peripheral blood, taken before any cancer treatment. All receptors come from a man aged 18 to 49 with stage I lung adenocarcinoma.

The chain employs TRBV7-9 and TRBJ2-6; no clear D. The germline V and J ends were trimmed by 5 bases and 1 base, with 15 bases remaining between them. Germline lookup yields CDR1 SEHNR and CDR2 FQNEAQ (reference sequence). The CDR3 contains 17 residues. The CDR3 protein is CASSGVGRSSGANVLTF. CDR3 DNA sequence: TGTGCCAGCAGCGGTGTGGGCAGGAGTTCTGGGGCCAACGTCCTGACTTTC.

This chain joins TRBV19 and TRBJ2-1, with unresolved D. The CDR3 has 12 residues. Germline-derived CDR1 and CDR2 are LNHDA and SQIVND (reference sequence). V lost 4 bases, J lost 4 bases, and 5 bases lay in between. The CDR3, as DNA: TGTGCCAGTAGTAAGCAATACAATGAGCAGTTCTTC. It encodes CASSKQYNEQFF.

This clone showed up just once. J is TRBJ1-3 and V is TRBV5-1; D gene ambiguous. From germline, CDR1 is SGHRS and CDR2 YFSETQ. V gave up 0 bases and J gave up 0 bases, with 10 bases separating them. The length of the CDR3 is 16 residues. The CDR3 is CASSLDGSNSGNTIYF. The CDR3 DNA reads TGCGCCAGCAGCTTGGACGGTTCGAACTCTGGAAACACCATATATTTT.

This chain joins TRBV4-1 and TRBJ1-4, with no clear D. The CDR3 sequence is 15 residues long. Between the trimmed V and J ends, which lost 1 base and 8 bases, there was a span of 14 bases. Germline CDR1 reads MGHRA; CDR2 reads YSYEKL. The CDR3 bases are TGCGCCAGCAGCCAAGGGGGTAGCCTTCGCGAAAAACTGTTTTTT. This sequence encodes CASSQGGSLREKLFF.

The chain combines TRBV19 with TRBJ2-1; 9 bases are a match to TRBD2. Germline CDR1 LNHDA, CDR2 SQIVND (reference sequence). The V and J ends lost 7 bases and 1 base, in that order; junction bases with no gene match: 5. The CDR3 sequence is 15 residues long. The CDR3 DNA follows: TGTGCCAGTACCTCAAGCGGGGGGTCCTACAATGAGCAGTTCTTC. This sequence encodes CASTSSGGSYNEQFF.

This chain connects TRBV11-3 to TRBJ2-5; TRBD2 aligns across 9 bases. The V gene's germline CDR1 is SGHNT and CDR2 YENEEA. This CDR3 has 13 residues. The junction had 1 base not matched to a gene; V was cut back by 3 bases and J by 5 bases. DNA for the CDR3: TGTGCCAGCAGCTTGAGCGGGGGGGAGACCCAGTACTTC. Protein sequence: CASSLSGGETQYF.

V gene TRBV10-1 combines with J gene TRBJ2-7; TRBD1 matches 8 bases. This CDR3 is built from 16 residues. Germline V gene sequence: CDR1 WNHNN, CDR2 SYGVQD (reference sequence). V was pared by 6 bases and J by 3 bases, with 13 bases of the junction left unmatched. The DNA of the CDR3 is TGCGCCAGCAGCAGCCAGATCGGGACAGGACTCTACGAGCAGTACTTC. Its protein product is CASSSQIGTGLYEQYF.

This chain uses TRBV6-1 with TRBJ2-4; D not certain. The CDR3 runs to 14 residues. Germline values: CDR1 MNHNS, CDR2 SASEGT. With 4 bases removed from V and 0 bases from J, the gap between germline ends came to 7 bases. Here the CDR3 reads CASSVSLAKNIQYF. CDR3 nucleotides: TGTGCCAGCAGTGTGTCACTAGCCAAAAACATTCAGTACTTC.

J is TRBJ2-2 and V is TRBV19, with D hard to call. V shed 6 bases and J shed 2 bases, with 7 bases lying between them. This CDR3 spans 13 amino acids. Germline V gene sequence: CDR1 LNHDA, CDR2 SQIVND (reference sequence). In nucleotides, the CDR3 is TGTGCCAGTAGAATCCTAAACACCGGGGAGCTGTTTTTT. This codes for CASRILNTGELFF. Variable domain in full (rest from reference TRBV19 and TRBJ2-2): DGGITQSPKYLFRKEGQNVTLSCEQNLNHDAMYWYRQDPGQGLRLIYYSQIVNDFQKGDIAEGYSVSREKKESFPLTVTSAQKNPTAFYLCASRILNTGELFFGEGSRLTVL.

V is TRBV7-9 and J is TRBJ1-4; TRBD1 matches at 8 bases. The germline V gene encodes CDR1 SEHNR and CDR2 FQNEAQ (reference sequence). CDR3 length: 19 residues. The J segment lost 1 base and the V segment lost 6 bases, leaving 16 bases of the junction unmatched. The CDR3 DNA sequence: TGTGCCAGCAGGATGGCAAGACCGGGACAGGCAGGAACTAATGAAAAACTGTTTTTT. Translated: CASRMARPGQAGTNEKLFF. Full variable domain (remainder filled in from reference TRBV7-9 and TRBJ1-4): DTGVSQNPRHKITKRGQNVTFRCDPISEHNRLYWYRQTLGQGPEFLTYFQNEAQLEKSRLLSDRFSAERPKGSFSTLEIQRTEQGDSAMYLCASRMARPGQAGTNEKLFFGSGTQLSVL.